A single sample gave rise to the 18 T cell receptor beta chains below, sequenced in a study of T cells expressing NK-cell markers. One entry per CDR3 protein, without DNA, is what TCRdb gives after re-calling the 5' RACE reads. Its table lists 300,000 to 500,000 distinct CDR3 sequences. The specimen sequenced was blood T cells: a sorted CD56 or NKG2C T cell subset, CD4+ or CD8+ T cells, or bulk PBMC T cells (not recorded which). The receptors were gathered from a woman aged 45 to 65 in good health.

This chain joins TRBV7-3 and TRBJ1-1; TCRdb outputs TRBD1, but without DNA this stays unchecked. Germline CDR1 and CDR2: SGHTA and FQGTGA. The CDR3 is made up of 13 amino acids. This CDR3 reads CASSWGIYTEAFF.

The CDR3 sequence: CASSQDPGGRETQYF. The chain joins TRBV14 to TRBJ2-5; TCRdb selects TRBD1, and the lack of DNA leaves this call unchecked. Per the germline V gene, CDR1 is SGHDN and CDR2 is FVKESK. This CDR3 contains 15 residues.

The chain has TRBV14 and TRBJ2-5; TCRdb designates TRBD2, a call that cannot be tested without DNA. The CDR3 runs to 16 residues. Germline loops: CDR1 SGHDN, CDR2 FVKESK. CDR3 region: CASSQGAREGQETQYF.

The chain uses TRBV5-6 and TRBJ1-4; TCRdb reports TRBD1, a call that lacks DNA to check it against. The germline CDR1 and CDR2 sequences are SGHDT and YYEEEE. The CDR3 is 16 amino acids. CDR3 residues: CASSGQGTPTNEKLFF.

This chain joins TRBV6-6 and TRBJ2-1. Looked up from germline, CDR1 is MNHNY and CDR2 is SVGAGI (reference sequence). This CDR3 has 15 amino acids. The CDR3 protein is CASSMSGRANNEQFF.

CDR3 sequence reads: CSARKQGVAYNSPLHF. This chain links TRBV20-1 with TRBJ1-6; checking the TCRdb D call of TRBD1 is not possible without DNA. Looked up from germline, CDR1 is DFQATT and CDR2 is SNEGSKA (reference sequence). The CDR3 runs to 16 residues.

The chain joins TRBV9 to TRBJ2-7; the D call of TRBD1 rests on TCRdb alone, since no DNA is present to check it. The germline gives CDR1 SGDLS, CDR2 YYNGEE. CDR3 length: 15 residues. CDR3: CASSQRDRTSYEQYF.

The chain carries TRBV7-7 and TRBJ2-2. This CDR3 has 14 amino acids. Germline values: CDR1 SSHAT, CDR2 FNYEAQ (reference sequence). CDR3 loop: CASRRTEITGELFF.

The rearrangement links TRBV7-2 to TRBJ2-1; TCRdb names TRBD2, which stays unverified in the absence of DNA. The CDR3 covers 14 residues. The germline gives CDR1 SGHTA, CDR2 FQGNSA. CDR3 in amino acids: CASSLRGAYNEQFF.

This chain joins TRBV29-1 and TRBJ2-2; absent DNA, TCRdb's TRBD1 call cannot be checked. Germline CDR1 and CDR2: SQVTM and ANQGSEA. This CDR3 contains 13 residues. CDR3 sequence: CSVYRENTGELFF.

This sequence joins TRBV29-1 and TRBJ2-7; the D call of TRBD2 rests on TCRdb alone, since no DNA is present to check it. CDR3 length: 17 amino acids. In germline, CDR1 is SQVTM, CDR2 ANQGSEA. The chain's CDR3 is CSVQGGLAGAPSYEQYF.

The chain uses TRBV7-8 and TRBJ2-7; the TCRdb call, TRBD2, lacks DNA for checking. The germline V gene encodes CDR1 SGHVS and CDR2 FQNEAQ. This CDR3 region has 13 residues. This CDR3 reads CASTPPTSYEQYF.

J is TRBJ1-5 and V is TRBV12-3 or TRBV12-4. The length of the CDR3 is 13 residues. The CDR3 reads CATADADNQPQHF.

This sequence joins TRBV14 and TRBJ2-1; TCRdb calls TRBD1, which cannot be checked without DNA. The CDR3 runs 14 residues. Germline values: CDR1 SGHDN, CDR2 FVKESK. The CDR3 spells CARPGTGGHNEQFF.

The V and J genes are TRBV6-5 and TRBJ2-7. Germline CDR1 is MNHEY and CDR2 is SVGAGI. The CDR3 totals 11 residues. The CDR3 sequence: CASSTAREQYF.

The chain is built from TRBV20-1 and TRBJ2-2; without DNA, the TCRdb call of TRBD2 cannot be checked. This CDR3 contains 17 residues. Germline V lookup: CDR1 DFQATT, CDR2 SNEGSKA (reference sequence). The CDR3: CSARGLAGGRDTGELFF.

V and J are TRBV2 and TRBJ2-7. The CDR3 spans 13 residues. Germline CDR1 SNHLY, CDR2 FYNNEI. The CDR3 here is CASSDEASYEQYF.

The chain carries TRBV20-1 and TRBJ2-4; TCRdb's assignment of TRBD2 cannot be checked, as there is no DNA. The CDR3 sequence is 14 residues long. The germline V gene has CDR1 DFQATT and CDR2 SNEGSKA (reference sequence). CDR3 amino acids: CSALPLLAKNIQYF.